What follows is one T cell receptor beta chain and its context. Its antigen is undetermined. This sample is drawn from a study of T cells in localized non-small cell lung cancer. Regarding the study as a whole: Uninvolved adjacent lung had more T cell clonality than any other tissue, topping tumor. Adjacent lung tissue had a median 57 of the top 100 clones found in the tumor. Sequence data derive from only one tumor region, so heterogeneity remains possible.

Produced via immunoSEQ multiplex PCR; TCRdb's table is partial and in-frame only. The table lists about 57,000 clones, roughly nine tenths of them singletons. The V end lost 0 bases, the J end lost 2 bases, and 6 bases lay between the germline ends. The length of the CDR3 is 14 residues. CDR1 and CDR2 (germline): SGDLS, YYNGEE. This chain uses TRBV9 with TRBJ1-5; D uncertain. Sequencing used peripheral blood, obtained before any cancer treatment. This TCR came from a man aged 40 to 70 with stage I lung adenocarcinoma. In DNA form, the CDR3 reads TGTGCCAGCAGCGTAGAGGCGGGCAATCAGCCCCAGCATTTT. It encodes CASSVEAGNQPQHF.